The 16 T cell receptor beta chains below come from one sample, sequenced in a study of T cell clonality in common variable immunodeficiency. Clones were read by immunoSEQ multiplex PCR, and TCRdb kept only the in-frame ones, dropping some. This sample comprises more than 55,000 clones, none seen once only. Sequencing used peripheral blood mononuclear cells. These receptors were collected from a person between 18 and 75 years old in good health.

This clone was seen many times. The sequenced fragment ends 3 residues before the CDR3 boundary, so the rest is inferred from the germline J gene. This chain joins TRBV20-1 and TRBJ2-1, with 12 positions matching TRBD2. Unmatched junction bases numbered 3, after V lost 6 bases and J lost 0 bases. There are 15 residues in the CDR3. Germline V gene sequence: CDR1 DFQATT, CDR2 SNEGSKA (reference sequence). CDR3 in amino acids: CSAQLAGGSYNEQFF. The DNA read from the CDR3 is TGCAGTGCCCAACTAGCGGGAGGCTCCTACAATGAG.

On this clone: The CDR3 goes on 3 residues after the read ends, and that part is filled in from the germline J gene. V and J are TRBV23-1 and TRBJ2-5; TRBD2 matches 12 bases. TRBV23-1 is recorded as an ORF, its role being uncertain. Losses at the gene ends were 4 bases for V and 2 bases for J; bases not matched to a gene: 11. The CDR3 extends over 18 amino acids. The CDR3 DNA, read in part, is TGCGCCAGCAGTCTCGGGCTAGCGGGAGGGCCGTCACAAGAGACC. The encoded protein is CASSLGLAGGPSQET. The entire CDR3 reads CASSLGLAGGPSQETQYF.

This clone was seen a handful of times. The read gets to within 3 residues of the CDR3 end, and the germline J gene fills in the rest. This chain connects TRBV7-4 to TRBJ1-2; D is unresolved. The CDR3 runs 16 residues. CDR1 and CDR2 (germline): SGHVT, SQSDAQ. The CDR3 DNA, read in part, is TGTGCCAGCAGCTTAGCGGATAGCGGCAAACCCCACGAC. Protein: CASSLADSGKPHD. The full CDR3 reads CASSLADSGKPHDYTF.

This clone was counted ten times or more. The read finishes 3 residues shy of the CDR3 end, and the germline J gene is used to complete it. The rearrangement joins TRBV5-1 to TRBJ1-2; D may be TRBD1 (5 bases). Trimming stripped 2 bases from V and 5 bases from J, with 10 bases between. Germline values: CDR1 SGHRS, CDR2 YFSETQ. The CDR3 spans 13 residues. CDR3: CASSFGGEYGYTF. The part of the CDR3 DNA that was read is TGCGCCAGCAGCTTCGGGGGGGAGTATGGC.

This clone was seen a handful of times. The read halts 3 residues ahead of the CDR3 end, with the missing end drawn from the germline J gene. The V call is TRBV19, the J call TRBJ2-1; possible D gene TRBD1, 6 bases. Germline CDR1 reads LNHDA; CDR2 reads SQIVND (reference sequence). V dropped 3 bases and J dropped 4 bases, with 7 bases sitting between them. CDR3 size: 13 residues. The CDR3 sequence is CASSMDRYNEQFF. The CDR3 DNA, read in part, is TGTGCCAGTAGTATGGACAGATACAATGAG.

This clone was seen repeatedly, ten times or more. The CDR3 goes on 3 residues after the read ends, and that part is filled in from the germline J gene. The chain uses TRBV6-2 or TRBV6-3 and TRBJ1-5; D might be TRBD1 (6 bases). In germline, CDR1 is MNHEY, CDR2 SVGEGT. This CDR3 has 16 residues. Trimming shortened V by 7 bases and J by 1 base, and 17 bases separated the two germline ends. CDR3 residues: CASMGRRGISNQPQHF. The CDR3 bases that were read are TGTGCCAGCATGGGACGGAGGGGGATAAGCAATCAGCCC.

About this clone itself: The read finishes 3 residues shy of the CDR3 end, and the germline J gene is used to complete it. The chain employs TRBV20-1 and TRBJ2-3, with D perhaps matching TRBD1 or TRBD2 (5 bases each). There are 14 residues in the CDR3. V was cut by 2 bases and J by 3 bases, with 12 bases left in between. Germline CDR1 DFQATT, CDR2 SNEGSKA (reference sequence). The sequenced part of the CDR3 DNA is TGCAGTGCTAGAAGAGGGGTGGGGACAGATACG. It translates to CSARRGVGTDT. The CDR3 in its entirety is CSARRGVGTDTQYF.

This clone was observed at least ten times. Read coverage stops 3 residues before the CDR3 terminus; the germline J gene supplies the remainder. The chain is built from TRBV27 and TRBJ2-3; tentative D call: TRBD2 (5 bases). Germline V gives CDR1 MNHEY, CDR2 SMNVEV (reference sequence). This CDR3 spans 16 amino acids. The V end was cut by 5 bases, the J end by 3 bases, with 18 bases between. The CDR3 loop is CASSQTEEARTDTQYF. Partial CDR3 DNA: TGTGCCAGCAGTCAAACGGAGGAGGCTAGAACAGATACG.

Ten or more counts support this clone. Sequencing ends 3 residues short of the CDR3 end; the germline J gene provides the rest. Other nucleotide sequences from this sample produce the same CDR3. This sequence joins TRBV20-1 and TRBJ1-4, with 7 bases that match TRBD1. This CDR3 has 13 residues. The germline gives CDR1 DFQATT, CDR2 SNEGSKA (reference sequence). V was clipped by 6 bases and J by 3 bases; unmatched bases: 4. CDR3 amino acids: CSADRAPNEKLFF. The DNA read from the CDR3 is TGCAGTGCCGACAGGGCTCCTAATGAAAAA.

This clone was detected many times. The read comes to an end 3 residues before the CDR3 does, leaving the germline J gene to fill in the end. This rearrangement joins TRBV29-1 to TRBJ2-3; TRBD1 is a possible D gene (5 bases). Trimming stripped 2 bases from V and 2 bases from J, with 11 bases between. There are 14 residues in the CDR3. Germline-derived CDR1 and CDR2 are SQVTM and ANQGSEA. CDR3 region: CSVEKGSTTDTQYF. The CDR3 DNA, read in part, is TGCAGCGTTGAAAAGGGGTCCACCACAGATACG.

The sample holds many counts of this clone. The read halts 3 residues ahead of the CDR3 end, with the missing end drawn from the germline J gene. The rearrangement links TRBV20-1 to TRBJ2-1, with D unclear. Germline CDR1 DFQATT, CDR2 SNEGSKA (reference sequence). The CDR3 totals 18 residues. V was shortened by 4 bases and J by 4 bases, with 26 bases between the two germline ends. The sequenced CDR3 bases are TGCAGTGCTATCAAACGTAGACTCCGAGGAACACCGTACAATGAG. Encoded protein: CSAIKRRLRGTPYNE. The full CDR3 reads CSAIKRRLRGTPYNEQFF.

This clone was seen many times. The read stops 3 residues short of the end of the CDR3; the missing end is completed from the germline J gene. V usage is TRBV5-4 and J usage is TRBJ2-2, with D maybe TRBD2 (6 bases). The CDR3 runs to 16 residues. V was cut by 2 bases and J by 2 bases, with 13 bases left in between. The V gene's germline CDR1 is SGHNT and CDR2 YYREEE (reference sequence). Incomplete CDR3 DNA: TGTGCCAGCAGCTTTTGGGCCGGGGGAAACACCGGGGAG. Translation: CASSFWAGGNTGE. The full-length CDR3 reads as CASSFWAGGNTGELFF.

This clone was counted at least ten times. Read coverage stops 3 residues before the CDR3 terminus; the germline J gene supplies the remainder. This chain uses TRBV18 with TRBJ2-2; TRBD2 aligns across 11 bases. The CDR3 covers 18 residues. CDR1 KGHSH and CDR2 LQKENI come from the germline V gene. V lost 5 bases, J lost 3 bases, and 11 bases stayed unmatched. The CDR3 DNA, read in part, is TGTGCCAGCTCATACAGAACTAGCGGGAGAGGCGACACCGGGGAG. Its protein is CASSYRTSGRGDTGE. The entire CDR3 protein is CASSYRTSGRGDTGELFF. The complete variable domain, with remaining parts taken from reference TRBV18 and TRBJ2-2, reads NAGVMQNPRHLVRRRGQEARLRCSPMKGHSHVYWYRQLPEEGLKFMVYLQKENIIDESGMPKERFSAEFPKEGPSILRIQQVVRGDSAAYFCASSYRTSGRGDTGELFFGEGSRLTVL.

This clone was counted many times. The CDR3 end is not reached by the read, which stops 3 residues before it; the germline J gene fills it in. The rearrangement uses TRBV7-2 and TRBJ2-7; 7 bases line up with TRBD1. Germline V gene data show CDR1 as SGHTA and CDR2 as FQGNSA. CDR3 size: 14 residues. J lost 3 bases, V lost 6 bases, and 8 bases had no gene match. The CDR3 loop is CASSFPGGFYEQYF. The sequenced part of the CDR3 DNA is TGTGCCAGCAGTTTTCCAGGGGGATTCTACGAG.

This clone was detected many times. The read comes to an end 3 residues before the CDR3 does, leaving the germline J gene to fill in the end. The gene calls are TRBV5-1 and TRBJ2-7; 8 bases are shared with TRBD1. CDR1 and CDR2 from the germline V gene are SGHRS and YFSETQ. CDR3 length: 15 amino acids. V dropped 1 base and J dropped 5; count of bases not matched to a gene: 8. The CDR3 bases that were read are TGCGCCAGCAGCTTGCTGTCGCAGGGGGCCCACGAG. It specifies CASSLLSQGAHE. The full CDR3 protein reads CASSLLSQGAHEQYF.

This clone was seen many times. The covered CDR3 bases are TGTGCCAGTAGTATGGTGTCTAGCGGGAGGGGCAATGAG. Translating it yields CASSMVSSGRGNE. The full CDR3 sequence reads CASSMVSSGRGNEQFF. This chain uses TRBV19 with TRBJ2-1; 12 nucleotides line up with TRBD2. The read gets to within 3 residues of the CDR3 end, and the germline J gene fills in the rest. The length of the CDR3 is 16 residues. Germline values: CDR1 LNHDA, CDR2 SQIVND (reference sequence). The V gene end was trimmed by 3 bases and the J gene end by 6 bases; junction bases not matched to a gene: 6.